This passage covers 25 T cell receptor beta chains from one sample sequenced in a study of control samples from healthy donors and cancer patients. Sequencing was performed with immunoSEQ multiplex PCR; in TCRdb, only in-frame clones are kept and a portion is missing. The table has about 170,000 clones, about nine tenths seen once. The sequenced sample consisted of blood. All receptors derive from a woman aged 25-40 years in good health.

The chain combines TRBV18 with TRBJ1-1; 9 nucleotides agree with TRBD1. The germline V gene encodes CDR1 KGHSH and CDR2 LQKENI. The CDR3 extends over 13 amino acids. Trimming cost V 6 bases and J 4 bases; bases outside gene matches: 3. For the CDR3, the DNA is TGTGCCAGCTCCGGACAGGGGATCACTGAAGCTTTCTTT. This sequence encodes CASSGQGITEAFF.

V gene TRBV2 combines with J gene TRBJ2-7, with TRBD2 matching 11 bases. Germline loops: CDR1 SNHLY, CDR2 FYNNEI. This CDR3 region has 14 residues. V gave up 3 bases and J gave up 6 bases; unmatched junction bases: 4. The CDR3, as DNA: TGTGCCAGCAGTGAGACTAGCGGGAACGGCGAGCAGTACTTC. Translated: CASSETSGNGEQYF.

The V gene is TRBV6-5, the J gene TRBJ1-6; 8 bases are shared with TRBD1. Losses at the gene ends were 0 bases for V and 4 bases for J; bases not matched to a gene: 2. The germline V gene has CDR1 MNHEY and CDR2 SVGAGI. The CDR3 is 16 residues long. DNA of the CDR3: TGTGCCAGCAGTTACTCAGGACAGGGTTATAATTCACCCCTCCACTTT. Its protein is CASSYSGQGYNSPLHF.

The chain uses TRBV7-8 and TRBJ1-4; 9 positions agree with TRBD1. Germline lookup yields CDR1 SGHVS and CDR2 FQNEAQ. V shed 2 bases and J 4 bases; nucleotides not matched to a gene: 2. The CDR3 runs to 15 residues. The DNA of the CDR3 is TGTGCCAGCAGCTTATCGACAGGGGGTAATGAAAAACTGTTTTTT. It specifies CASSLSTGGNEKLFF.

The rearrangement uses TRBV7-2 and TRBJ1-6; weak D call: TRBD1 (5 bases). CDR1 SGHTA and CDR2 FQGNSA come from the germline V gene. CDR3 size: 15 residues. V was clipped by 1 base and J by 5 bases, with 9 bases between them. Written as DNA, the CDR3 is TGTGCCAGCAGCTTAGGACAGTGGAATAATTCACCCCTCCACTTT. Translation gives CASSLGQWNNSPLHF.

This chain joins TRBV7-9 and TRBJ2-5, with 8 bases fitting TRBD2. Germline trimming cut 5 bases from V and 0 bases from J; bases unmatched to any gene: 2. Germline assignment: CDR1 SEHNR and CDR2 FQNEAQ (reference sequence). The CDR3 extends over 14 amino acids. CDR3 sequence (DNA): TGTGCCAGCAGCCGTAGCGGGGACCAAGAGACCCAGTACTTC. Protein sequence: CASSRSGDQETQYF.

About this clone itself: The DNA is left out, because the CDR3 cannot be placed on it with certainty; the CDR3 is given as TCRdb lists it. This chain links TRBV21-1 with TRBJ2-2. TRBV21-1 is listed as a pseudogene. Counting both end residues, the CDR3 totals 18 amino acids. CDR3 residues: CASSKVGVGNPNTGELFF.

Concerning this clone itself: The sample carries other DNA sequences with the same CDR3. The CDR3 DNA reads TGTGCCAGCAGTGAAACTCGGGGGAACACTGAAGCTTTCTTT. It codes for CASSETRGNTEAFF. The V call is TRBV6-1, the J call TRBJ1-1; D is uncertain. Germline V CDR1 and CDR2: MNHNS, SASEGT. The CDR3 has 14 residues. The V end lost 2 bases, the J end lost 1 base, and 8 bases lay between the germline ends.

The rearrangement links TRBV29-1 to TRBJ1-2; 10 bases are shared with TRBD1. Germline CDR1 reads SQVTM; CDR2 reads ANQGSEA. The CDR3 runs to 13 residues. V lost 4 bases and J lost 3; bases outside the gene matches: 2. The CDR3 loop is CSVVGTGDYGYTF. In nucleotides, the CDR3 is TGCAGCGTTGTTGGGACAGGGGACTATGGCTACACCTTC.

As for this clone: Other nucleotide sequences from this sample produce the same CDR3. This sequence joins TRBV28 and TRBJ2-7; D gene ambiguous. Germline lookup yields CDR1 MDHEN and CDR2 SYDVKM. Deletions cut 4 bases from V and 2 bases from J, with 6 bases between. The CDR3 runs 12 residues. The CDR3 loop reads CASSSGTYEQYF. The CDR3 nucleotides read TGTGCCAGCAGTTCGGGTACCTACGAGCAGTACTTC.

This clone appeared once. The V gene is TRBV11-3, the J gene TRBJ2-1, with TRBD2 identical over 14 bases. Germline V CDR1 and CDR2: SGHNT, YENEEA. The CDR3 is 20 residues long. Unmatched junction bases numbered 8, after V lost 1 base and J lost 0 bases. CDR3 sequence: CASSLAGTSGSPSSYNEQFF. DNA for the CDR3: TGTGCCAGCAGCTTAGCCGGGACTAGCGGGAGTCCCAGCTCCTACAATGAGCAGTTCTTC.

The CDR3 loop is CATSDIRDGTYGYTF. In nucleotides, the CDR3 is TGTGCCACCAGTGACATCCGGGACGGCACCTATGGCTACACCTTC. This chain links TRBV24-1 with TRBJ1-2; TRBD1 is a possible D gene (5 bases). The V gene lost 4 bases and the J gene lost 4 bases, with 15 bases spanning the gap. Germline values: CDR1 KGHDR, CDR2 SFDVKD. This CDR3 is built from 15 residues.

The rearrangement uses TRBV9 and TRBJ1-3; 7 bases are shared with TRBD1. Trimming took 0 bases from V and 0 from J; bases not matched to a gene: 6. CDR3 length: 17 residues. Germline assignment: CDR1 SGDLS and CDR2 YYNGEE. The CDR3 region is CASSVVGQVYSGNTIYF. Here the CDR3 DNA reads TGTGCCAGCAGCGTAGTCGGACAGGTATACTCTGGAAACACCATATATTTT.

This clone was seen just once. The chain combines TRBV6-1 with TRBJ1-1; 7 positions agree with TRBD1. CDR1 MNHNS and CDR2 SASEGT come from the germline V gene. The CDR3 sequence is 15 residues long. V shed 2 bases and J 4 bases; nucleotides not matched to a gene: 7. The CDR3 protein is CASSERRGRPTEAFF. CDR3 DNA sequence: TGTGCCAGCAGTGAAAGAAGGGGGCGTCCCACTGAAGCTTTCTTT.

The chain employs TRBV15 and TRBJ1-3, with a tentative D call TRBD1 (6 bases). The CDR3 runs 18 residues. Germline loops: CDR1 LNHNV, CDR2 YYDKDF (reference sequence). V was trimmed by 1 base and J by 0 bases, leaving 16 bases between them. In DNA, the CDR3 is TGTGCCACCAGCAGAGGTGTGGGGGTACAGGGCTCTGGAAACACCATATATTTT. Residues: CATSRGVGVQGSGNTIYF.

In regard to this clone: Additional DNA sequences in this sample encode the identical CDR3. The chain links TRBV5-1 to TRBJ2-7; TRBD1 agrees at 7 bases. Germline loops: CDR1 SGHRS, CDR2 YFSETQ. V lost 4 bases to trimming and J lost 3 bases; unmatched junction nucleotides: 4. The CDR3 totals 13 residues. The CDR3 region is CASSPGQSYEQYF. In DNA form, the CDR3 reads TGCGCCAGCAGCCCGGGACAGAGCTACGAGCAGTACTTC. The full variable domain, its missing parts supplied by reference TRBV5-1 and TRBJ2-7, is KAGVTQTPRYLIKTRGQQVTLSCSPISGHRSVSWYQQTPGQGLQFLFEYFSETQRNKGNFPGRFSGRQFSNSRSEMNVSTLELGDSALYLCASSPGQSYEQYFGPGTRLTVT.

This chain uses TRBV19 with TRBJ1-5, with 7 nucleotides matching TRBD1. The CDR3 has 14 amino acids. V shed 5 bases and J 7 bases; nucleotides not matched to a gene: 8. Germline loops: CDR1 LNHDA, CDR2 SQIVND (reference sequence). The chain's CDR3 is CASSRLTGVQPQHF. CDR3 in DNA: TGTGCCAGTAGTCGACTCACAGGGGTGCAGCCCCAGCATTTT.

The table lists this clone with a count of one. This chain joins TRBV29-1 and TRBJ1-2; D gene unclear. CDR3 length: 10 residues. Germline V gene data show CDR1 as SQVTM and CDR2 as ANQGSEA. The germline V and J ends were trimmed by 4 bases and 7 bases, with 7 bases remaining between them. For the CDR3, the DNA is TGCAGCGTTGCGGGTACTGGCTACACCTTC. It yields the protein CSVAGTGYTF.

This chain links TRBV6-1 with TRBJ1-3; D gene uncertain. CDR1 is MNHNS, CDR2 SASEGT, per germline. The CDR3 has 16 residues. Deletions cut 2 bases from V and 2 bases from J, with 13 bases between. The CDR3 DNA follows: TGTGCCAGCAGTGAAAGAAGGGCATCACCTGGAAACACCATATATTTT. This gives the protein CASSERRASPGNTIYF.

The V gene is TRBV19, the J gene TRBJ2-3; tentative D call: TRBD2 (5 bases). The CDR3 has 14 amino acids. V was pared by 3 bases and J by 5 bases, with 12 bases between. Germline assignment: CDR1 LNHDA and CDR2 SQIVND (reference sequence). The CDR3 loop reads CASSIQVRGDTQYF. The CDR3, as DNA: TGTGCCAGTAGTATCCAGGTACGGGGAGATACGCAGTATTTT.

This clone was seen a handful of times. This specimen includes other DNA sequences encoding the same CDR3. This chain connects TRBV5-6 to TRBJ1-3; D call uncertain. From germline, CDR1 is SGHDT and CDR2 YYEEEE. The CDR3 spans 15 residues. Trimming cost V 0 bases and J 3 bases, with 10 bases left between them. The CDR3 nucleotides are TGTGCCAGCAGCTTGGCTCCCGGTATTGGAAACACCATATATTTT. Translation: CASSLAPGIGNTIYF. The full variable domain, with the rest looked up from reference TRBV5-6 and TRBJ1-3, is DAGVTQSPTHLIKTRGQQVTLRCSPKSGHDTVSWYQQALGQGPQFIFQYYEEEERQRGNFPDRFSGHQFPNYSSELNVNALLLGDSALYLCASSLAPGIGNTIYFGEGSWLTVV.

This clone was seen once. The chain carries TRBV10-2 and TRBJ1-6; no clear D. Germline assignment: CDR1 WSHSY and CDR2 SAAADI. This CDR3 is built from 14 residues. Between the trimmed V and J ends, which lost 0 bases and 4 bases, there was a span of 4 bases. In DNA, the CDR3 is TGCGCCAGCAGTGAGTCGGGGTATAATTCACCCCTCCACTTT. Amino acid sequence: CASSESGYNSPLHF.

The rearrangement joins TRBV5-1 to TRBJ2-5; D might be TRBD1 (7 bases). This CDR3 is 14 amino acids long. Germline V gives CDR1 SGHRS, CDR2 YFSETQ. Deletions cut 2 bases from V and 5 bases from J, with 13 bases between. CDR3 protein: CASSFRQGGETQYF. In DNA, the CDR3 is TGCGCCAGCAGCTTCCGGCAGGGGGGCGAGACCCAGTACTTC.

The chain links TRBV21-1 to TRBJ1-4. TRBV21-1 is flagged as a pseudogene. The CDR3 consists of 15 residues. The CDR3 DNA sequence: TGTGCCAGCAGCAAAAGACCGTCAACTAATGAAAAACTGTTTTTT. As protein: CASSKRPSTNEKLFF.

J is TRBJ2-1 and V is TRBV2; tentatively, D is TRBD1 (6 bases). Trimming took 5 bases from V and 3 from J, leaving 11 bases between them. The CDR3 sequence is 14 residues long. Germline V lookup: CDR1 SNHLY, CDR2 FYNNEI. CDR3 in amino acids: CASSSPTGYNEQFF. CDR3 DNA sequence: TGTGCCAGCAGTTCGCCGACAGGCTACAATGAGCAGTTCTTC.